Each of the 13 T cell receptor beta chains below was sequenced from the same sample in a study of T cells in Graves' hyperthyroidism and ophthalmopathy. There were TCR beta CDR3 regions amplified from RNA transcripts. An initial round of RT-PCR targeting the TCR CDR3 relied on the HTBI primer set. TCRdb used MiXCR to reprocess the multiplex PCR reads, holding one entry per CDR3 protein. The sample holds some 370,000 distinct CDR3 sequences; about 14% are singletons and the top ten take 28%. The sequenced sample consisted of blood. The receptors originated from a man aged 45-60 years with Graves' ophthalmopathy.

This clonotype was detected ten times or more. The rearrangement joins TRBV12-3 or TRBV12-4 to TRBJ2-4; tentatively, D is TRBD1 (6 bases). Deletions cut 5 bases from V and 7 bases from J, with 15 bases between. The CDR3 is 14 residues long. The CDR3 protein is CASSIRGLRNIQYF. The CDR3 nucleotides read TGTGCCAGCAGTATTAGGGGGTTGAGGAACATTCAGTACTTC.

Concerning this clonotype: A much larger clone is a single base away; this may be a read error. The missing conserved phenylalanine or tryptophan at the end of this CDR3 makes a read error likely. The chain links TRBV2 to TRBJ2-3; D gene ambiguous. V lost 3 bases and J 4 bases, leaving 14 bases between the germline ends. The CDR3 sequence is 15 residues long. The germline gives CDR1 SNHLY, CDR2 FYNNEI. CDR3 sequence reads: CASSDVGFSSDTQYL. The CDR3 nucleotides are TGTGCCAGCAGTGACGTGGGATTTTCCTCAGATACGCAGTATCTT.

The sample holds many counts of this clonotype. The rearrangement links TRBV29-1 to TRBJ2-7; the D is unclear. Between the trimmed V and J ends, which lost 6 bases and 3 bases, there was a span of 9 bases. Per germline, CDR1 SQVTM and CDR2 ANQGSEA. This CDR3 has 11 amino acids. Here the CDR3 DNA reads TGCAGCGTCGCGGACGGCTACGAGCAGTACTTC. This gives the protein CSVADGYEQYF.

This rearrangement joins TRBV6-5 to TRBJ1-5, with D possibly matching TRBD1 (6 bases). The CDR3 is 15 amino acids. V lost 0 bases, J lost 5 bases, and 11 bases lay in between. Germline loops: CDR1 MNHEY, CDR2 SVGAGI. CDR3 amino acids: CASSYSGQGHQPQHF. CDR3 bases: TGTGCCAGCAGTTACTCGGGGCAGGGGCATCAGCCCCAGCATTTT.

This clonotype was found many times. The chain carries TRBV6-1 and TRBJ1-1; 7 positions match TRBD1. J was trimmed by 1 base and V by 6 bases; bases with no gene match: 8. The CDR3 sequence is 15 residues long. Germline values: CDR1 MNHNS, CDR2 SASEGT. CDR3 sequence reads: CASRQPGQKNTEAFF. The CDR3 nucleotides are TGTGCCAGCAGACAACCGGGACAGAAGAACACTGAAGCTTTCTTT.

DNA of the CDR3: TGTGCCAGCAGTTTAGTCAGCAATCAGCCCCAGCATTTT. Translating gives CASSLVSNQPQHF. V gene TRBV12-3 or TRBV12-4 combines with J gene TRBJ1-5, with D unresolved. The V gene lost 1 base and the J gene lost 1 base, with 2 bases spanning the gap. This CDR3 contains 13 residues.

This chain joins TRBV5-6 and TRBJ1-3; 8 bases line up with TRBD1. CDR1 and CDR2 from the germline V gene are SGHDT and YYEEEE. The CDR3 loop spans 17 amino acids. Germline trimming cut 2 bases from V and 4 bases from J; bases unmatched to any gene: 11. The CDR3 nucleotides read TGTGCCAGCAGCTTCCGACAGGGGCGCGCGCCGGGAAACACCATATATTTT. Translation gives CASSFRQGRAPGNTIYF.

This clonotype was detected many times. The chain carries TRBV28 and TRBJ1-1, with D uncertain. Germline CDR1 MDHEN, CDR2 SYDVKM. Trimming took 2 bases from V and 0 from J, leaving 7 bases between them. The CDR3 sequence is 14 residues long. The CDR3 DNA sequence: TGTGCCAGCAGTTTAACAGCCATGAACACTGAAGCTTTCTTT. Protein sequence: CASSLTAMNTEAFF.

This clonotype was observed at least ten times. CDR3 nucleotides: TGTGCCAGCAGTGAAGCGGACGGGCCCTACGAGCAGTACTTC. As protein: CASSEADGPYEQYF. The V call is TRBV2, the J call TRBJ2-7; D is uncertain. Germline V gene sequence: CDR1 SNHLY, CDR2 FYNNEI. The germline V and J ends were trimmed by 0 bases and 2 bases, with 8 bases remaining between them. This CDR3 is 14 amino acids long.

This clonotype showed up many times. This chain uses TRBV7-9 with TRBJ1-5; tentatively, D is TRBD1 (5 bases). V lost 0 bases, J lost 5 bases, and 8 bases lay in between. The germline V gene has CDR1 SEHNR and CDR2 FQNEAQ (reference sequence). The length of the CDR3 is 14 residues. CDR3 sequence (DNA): TGTGCCAGCAGCTTAGCAGGGGCAGATCAGCCCCAGCATTTT. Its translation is CASSLAGADQPQHF.

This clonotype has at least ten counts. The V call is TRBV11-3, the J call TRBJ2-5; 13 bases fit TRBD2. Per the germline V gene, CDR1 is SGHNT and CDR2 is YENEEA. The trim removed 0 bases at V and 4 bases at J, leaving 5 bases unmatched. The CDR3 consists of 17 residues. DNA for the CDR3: TGTGCCAGCAGCTTAGAACAAAGACTAGCGGGAGGAGAGACCCAGTACTTC. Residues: CASSLEQRLAGGETQYF.

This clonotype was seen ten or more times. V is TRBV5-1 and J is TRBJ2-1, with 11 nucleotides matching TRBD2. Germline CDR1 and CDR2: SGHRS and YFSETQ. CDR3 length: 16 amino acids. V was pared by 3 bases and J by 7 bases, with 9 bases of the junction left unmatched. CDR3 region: CASSYVLAGGPNEQFF. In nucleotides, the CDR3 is TGCGCCAGCAGCTATGTATTAGCGGGAGGGCCAAATGAGCAGTTCTTC.

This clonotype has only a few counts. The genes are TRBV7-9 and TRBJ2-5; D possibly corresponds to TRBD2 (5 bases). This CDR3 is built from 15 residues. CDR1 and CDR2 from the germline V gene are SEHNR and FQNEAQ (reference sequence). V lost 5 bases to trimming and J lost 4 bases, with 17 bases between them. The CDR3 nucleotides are TGTGCCAGCAGCACCCGCCGGGGAGAAAGAGAGACCCAGTACTTC. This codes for CASSTRRGERETQYF.